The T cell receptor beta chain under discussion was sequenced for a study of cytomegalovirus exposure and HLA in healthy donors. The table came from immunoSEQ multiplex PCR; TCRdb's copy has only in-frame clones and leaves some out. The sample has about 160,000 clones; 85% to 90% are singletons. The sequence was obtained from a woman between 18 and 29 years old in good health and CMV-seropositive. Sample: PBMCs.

The CDR3 region has the DNA TGTGCCAGCAGCCTACTAGGGGATACGCAGTATTTT. This codes for CASSLLGDTQYF. The J gene is TRBJ2-3, the V gene TRBV7-3, with D maybe TRBD2 (5 bases). CDR1 and CDR2 (germline): SGHTA, FQGTGA. Trimming took 5 bases from V and 6 from J, leaving 9 bases between them. The CDR3 covers 12 residues. Drawing the rest from reference TRBV7-3 and TRBJ2-3, the complete variable domain is GAGVSQTPSNKVTEKGKYVELRCDPISGHTALYWYRQSLGQGPEFLIYFQGTGAADDSGLPNDRFFAVRPEGSVSTLKIQRTERGDSAVYLCASSLLGDTQYFGPGTRLTVL.